Reported below is one TCR beta chain. Measured with immunoSEQ multiplex PCR; TCRdb has only the in-frame clones, and not every one. The sample lists more than 120,000 clones, more than 70% seen once, with around 1.5% in the top ten. The data belong to a study of blood T cell repertoires in COVID-19. Study as a whole: PBMCs, B-cell-depleted T cells, or T cells provided the cDNA or gDNA that made up the material.

The CDR3 is 15 residues long. The V gene's germline CDR1 is SGHNT and CDR2 YYREEE (reference sequence). The J segment lost 2 bases and the V segment lost 4 bases, leaving 9 bases of the junction unmatched. The chain recombines TRBV5-4 with TRBJ2-7; TRBD1 matches 7 bases. The sequence was collected from a human donor in a cohort sampled during active COVID-19. Material: peripheral blood. The CDR3 nucleotides are TGTGCCAGCAGCCCCGCCCGACAGGGTACCTACGAGCAGTACTTC. This sequence encodes CASSPARQGTYEQYF. The complete variable domain, with remaining parts taken from reference TRBV5-4 and TRBJ2-7, reads ETGVTQSPTHLIKTRGQQVTLRCSSQSGHNTVSWYQQALGQGPQFIFQYYREEENGRGNFPPRFSGLQFPNYSSELNVNALELDDSALYLCASSPARQGTYEQYFGPGTRLTVT.